This TCR beta chain came from a study of regulatory T cells in long-lasting Graves disease. This clonotype was seen a handful of times. The CDR3 spans 14 residues. The V gene end was trimmed by 5 bases and the J gene end by 2 bases; junction bases not matched to a gene: 3. The germline gives CDR1 SGHRS, CDR2 YFSETQ. Time point here: newly diagnosed GD, antithyroid drugs for less than 3 months. Researchers made the TCR library from RNA that was extracted from PBMCs. Patients were from an endocrinology department in Xi'an, China. Arm-PCR of CDR3 regions with iRepertoire HTBI primers generated TCR beta libraries. As handled by the study authors: Looking across samples, the authors found 62 TRBV and 14 to 15 TRBJ segments. MiXCR was run by TCRdb on the multiplex PCR reads, yielding one entry per CDR3 protein. Here the V and J calls rest on TCRdb's processing, not on the authors' analysis. The repertoire holds some 400,000 distinct CDR3 sequences, under 15% seen once, with around 15% in the top ten.

These data also featured in a second study, about T cells in Graves' hyperthyroidism and ophthalmopathy. That publication notes: The HTBI primer set was used in a first-round RT-PCR of the TCR CDR3. Classification by a 13 V-J model distinguished ophthalmopathy from stable hyperthyroidism.

Source: peripheral blood mononuclear cells (PBMCs), taken at new diagnosis, from a patient treated with antithyroid drugs. The rearrangement links TRBV5-1 to TRBJ2-7; the match to TRBD2 covers 11 bases. This receptor was obtained from a woman under 40 with Graves disease. In DNA form, the CDR3 reads TGCGCCAGCAGGGGGACTAGCGGAGCCTACGAGCAGTACTTC. It specifies CASRGTSGAYEQYF.